The T cell receptor (beta chain) under discussion was sequenced for a study of monozygotic twins with cystic fibrosis. Overall study context: Approximately 3 micrograms of fragmented DNA underwent approximately 15 PCR cycles for library preparation. General study points: Co-twins had the most similar V usage for 13 of 16 pairs, J for 8. Clonality was generally low (median approximately 0.0095), higher in the most severe patients. Unrelated CF individuals shared fewer identical clonotypes than monozygotic CF twins.

Here immunoSEQ multiplex PCR was the method, and the copy in TCRdb shows in-frame clones only, minus some. The sample shows 30,000 or so clones, just over 95% of them seen only once. A word on this clone: Its antigen is not known.

Germline CDR1 reads LNHNV; CDR2 reads YYDKDF (reference sequence). The CDR3 length is 16 residues. V lost 1 base and J 0 bases, leaving 10 bases between the germline ends. The sample was blood. This TCR came from a girl aged 2 to 9 with cystic fibrosis. This rearrangement joins TRBV15 to TRBJ1-3; the D is unclear. This chain's CDR3 is CATSRASTSSGNTIYF. In DNA form, the CDR3 reads TGTGCCACCAGCAGAGCTTCAACGAGCTCTGGAAACACCATATATTTT.